This record looks at one T cell receptor (beta chain) sequence and its context. This record belongs to a study of blood T cell repertoires in COVID-19. Looking at the study overall: Samples taken during acute and convalescent COVID-19 were collected in the United States, Italy and Spain.

The CDR3 loop spans 14 amino acids. Deletions cut 5 bases from V and 4 bases from J, with 13 bases between. Per the germline V gene, CDR1 is MNHEY and CDR2 is SMNVEV (reference sequence). Assay used: immunoSEQ multiplex PCR; TCRdb lists only in-frame clones, some missing. This sample carries some 360,000 clones, 87% of them seen once, and the ten largest clones take 2% to 2.5%. The specimen was peripheral blood. The rearrangement joins TRBV27 to TRBJ2-3; D is perhaps TRBD1 (5 bases). The origin of this receptor is an older woman with COVID-19, enrolled during active disease. DNA of the CDR3: TGTGCCAGCAGTGCCCCGGCAGGGTCAGATACGCAGTATTTT. This encodes CASSAPAGSDTQYF.